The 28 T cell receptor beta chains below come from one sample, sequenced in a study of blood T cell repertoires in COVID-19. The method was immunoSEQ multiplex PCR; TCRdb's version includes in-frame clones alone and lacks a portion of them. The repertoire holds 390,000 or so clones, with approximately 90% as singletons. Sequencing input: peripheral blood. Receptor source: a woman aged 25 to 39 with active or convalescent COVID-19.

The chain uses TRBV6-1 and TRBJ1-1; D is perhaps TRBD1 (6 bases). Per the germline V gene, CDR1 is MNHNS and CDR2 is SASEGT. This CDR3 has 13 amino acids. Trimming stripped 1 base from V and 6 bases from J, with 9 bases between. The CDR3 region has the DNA TGTGCCAGCAGTGAAGGGACAGCTCCTGAAGCTTTCTTT. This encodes CASSEGTAPEAFF.

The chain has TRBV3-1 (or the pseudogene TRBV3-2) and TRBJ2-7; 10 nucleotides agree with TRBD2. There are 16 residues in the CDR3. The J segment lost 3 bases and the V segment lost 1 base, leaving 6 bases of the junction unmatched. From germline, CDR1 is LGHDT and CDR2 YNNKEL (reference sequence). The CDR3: CASSQAKASGGYEQYF. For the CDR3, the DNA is TGTGCCAGCAGCCAAGCGAAGGCTAGCGGGGGCTACGAGCAGTACTTC.

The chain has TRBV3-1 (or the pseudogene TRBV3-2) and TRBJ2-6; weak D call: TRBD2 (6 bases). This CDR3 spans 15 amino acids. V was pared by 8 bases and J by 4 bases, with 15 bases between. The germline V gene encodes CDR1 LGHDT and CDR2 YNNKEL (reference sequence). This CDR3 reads CASAPGVGGANVLTF. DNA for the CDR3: TGTGCCAGCGCCCCGGGGGTGGGAGGGGCCAACGTCCTGACTTTC.

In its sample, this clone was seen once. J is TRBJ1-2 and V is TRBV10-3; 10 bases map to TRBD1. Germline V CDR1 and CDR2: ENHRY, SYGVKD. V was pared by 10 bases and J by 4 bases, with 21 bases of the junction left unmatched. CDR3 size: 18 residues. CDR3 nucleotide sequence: TGTGCCACCCGGAGGAACCAGTTACCGGGACAGGGGTCCTATGGCTACACCTTC. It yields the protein CATRRNQLPGQGSYGYTF.

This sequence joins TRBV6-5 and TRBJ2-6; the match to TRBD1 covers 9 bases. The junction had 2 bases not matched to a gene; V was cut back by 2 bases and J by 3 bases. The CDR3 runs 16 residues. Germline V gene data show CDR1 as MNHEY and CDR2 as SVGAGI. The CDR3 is CASSYGTGIGANVLTF. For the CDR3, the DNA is TGTGCCAGCAGTTACGGGACAGGGATTGGGGCCAACGTCCTGACTTTC.

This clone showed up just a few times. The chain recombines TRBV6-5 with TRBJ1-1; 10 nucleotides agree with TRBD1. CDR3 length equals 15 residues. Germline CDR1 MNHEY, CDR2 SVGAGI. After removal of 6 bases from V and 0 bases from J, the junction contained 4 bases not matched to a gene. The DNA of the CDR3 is TGTGCCAGCAGGGGACAGGGGTCGATGAACACTGAAGCTTTCTTT. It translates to CASRGQGSMNTEAFF.

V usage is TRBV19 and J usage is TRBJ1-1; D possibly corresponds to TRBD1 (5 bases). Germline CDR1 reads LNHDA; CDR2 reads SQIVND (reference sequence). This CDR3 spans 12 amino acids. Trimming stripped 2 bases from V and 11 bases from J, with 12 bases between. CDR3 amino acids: CASSITGSEAFF. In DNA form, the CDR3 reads TGTGCCAGTAGTATAACAGGCTCGGAGGCTTTCTTT.

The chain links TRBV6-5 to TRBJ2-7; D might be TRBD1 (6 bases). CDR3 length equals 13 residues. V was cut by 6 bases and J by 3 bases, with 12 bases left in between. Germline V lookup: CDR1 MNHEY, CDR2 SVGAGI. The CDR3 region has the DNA TGTGCCAGCAGGCACAGGGCAGACTACGAGCAGTACTTC. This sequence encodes CASRHRADYEQYF.

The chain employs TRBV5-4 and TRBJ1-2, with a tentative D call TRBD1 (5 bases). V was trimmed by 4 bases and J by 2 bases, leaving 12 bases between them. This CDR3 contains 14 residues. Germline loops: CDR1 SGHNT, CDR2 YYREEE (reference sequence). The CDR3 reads CASSAAGENYGYTF. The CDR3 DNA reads TGTGCCAGCAGCGCTGCGGGGGAGAACTATGGCTACACCTTC. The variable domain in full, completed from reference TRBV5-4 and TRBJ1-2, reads ETGVTQSPTHLIKTRGQQVTLRCSSQSGHNTVSWYQQALGQGPQFIFQYYREEENGRGNFPPRFSGLQFPNYSSELNVNALELDDSALYLCASSAAGENYGYTFGSGTRLTVV.

DNA of the CDR3: TGCGCCAGCAGCCCGGCCCCGGGAAGCACAGATACGCAGTATTTT. Its protein product is CASSPAPGSTDTQYF. The genes are TRBV5-1 and TRBJ2-3, with D possibly TRBD2 on 5 matching bases. CDR1 is SGHRS and CDR2 is YFSETQ in the germline V gene. The CDR3 runs to 15 residues. The germline V and J ends were trimmed by 4 bases and 0 bases, with 12 bases remaining between them.

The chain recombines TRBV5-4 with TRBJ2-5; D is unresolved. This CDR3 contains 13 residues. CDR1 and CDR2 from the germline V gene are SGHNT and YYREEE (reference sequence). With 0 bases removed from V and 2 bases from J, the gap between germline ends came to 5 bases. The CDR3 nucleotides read TGTGCCAGCAGCTTGGACAGACAAGAGACCCAGTACTTC. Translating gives CASSLDRQETQYF. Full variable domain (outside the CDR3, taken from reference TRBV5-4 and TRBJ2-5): ETGVTQSPTHLIKTRGQQVTLRCSSQSGHNTVSWYQQALGQGPQFIFQYYREEENGRGNFPPRFSGLQFPNYSSELNVNALELDDSALYLCASSLDRQETQYFGPGTRLLVL.

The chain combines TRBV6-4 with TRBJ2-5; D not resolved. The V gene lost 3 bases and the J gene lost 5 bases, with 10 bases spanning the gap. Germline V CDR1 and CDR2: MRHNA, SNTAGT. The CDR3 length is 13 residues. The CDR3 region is CASSDSPGETQYF. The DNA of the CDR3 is TGTGCCAGCAGTGATTCTCCCGGGGAGACCCAGTACTTC.

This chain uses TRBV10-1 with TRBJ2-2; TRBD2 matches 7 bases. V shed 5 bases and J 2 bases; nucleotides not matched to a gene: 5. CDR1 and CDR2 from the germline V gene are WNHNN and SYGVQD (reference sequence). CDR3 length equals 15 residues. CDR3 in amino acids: CASSRAGTNTGELFF. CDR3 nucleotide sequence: TGCGCCAGCAGTCGAGCGGGGACTAACACCGGGGAGCTGTTTTTT.

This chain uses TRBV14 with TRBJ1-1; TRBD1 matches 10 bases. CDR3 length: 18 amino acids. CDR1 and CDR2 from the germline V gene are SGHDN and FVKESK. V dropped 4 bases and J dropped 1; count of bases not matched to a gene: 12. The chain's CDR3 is CASSLLGTGALKNTEAFF. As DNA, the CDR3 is TGTGCCAGCAGCCTACTCGGGACAGGGGCGCTAAAGAACACTGAAGCTTTCTTT. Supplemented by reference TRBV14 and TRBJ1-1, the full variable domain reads EAGVTQFPSHSVIEKGQTVTLRCDPISGHDNLYWYRRVMGKEIKFLLHFVKESKQDESGMPNNRFLAERTGGTYSTLKVQPAELEDSGVYFCASSLLGTGALKNTEAFFGQGTRLTVV.

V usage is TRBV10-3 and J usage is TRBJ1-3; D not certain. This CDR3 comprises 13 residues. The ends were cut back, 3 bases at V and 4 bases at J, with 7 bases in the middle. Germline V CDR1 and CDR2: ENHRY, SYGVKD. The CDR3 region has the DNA TGTGCCATCAGTGATGGAGTCGGAAACACCATATATTTT. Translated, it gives CAISDGVGNTIYF.

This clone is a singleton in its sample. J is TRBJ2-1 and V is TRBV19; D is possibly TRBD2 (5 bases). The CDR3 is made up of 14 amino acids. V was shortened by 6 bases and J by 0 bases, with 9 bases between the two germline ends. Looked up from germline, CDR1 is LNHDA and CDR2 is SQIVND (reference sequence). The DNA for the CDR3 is TGTGCCAGTAGGGACTCTTTCTCCTACAATGAGCAGTTCTTC. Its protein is CASRDSFSYNEQFF.

This CDR3 reads CATSDHQQGYSTDTQYF. The CDR3 DNA reads as TGTGCCACCAGTGATCACCAACAGGGTTATAGCACAGATACGCAGTATTTT. The chain is built from TRBV24-1 and TRBJ2-3; a weak D match, TRBD1 (6 bases). This CDR3 comprises 17 residues. CDR1 is KGHDR and CDR2 is SFDVKD in the germline V gene. Trimming shortened V by 3 bases and J by 0 bases, and 15 bases separated the two germline ends.

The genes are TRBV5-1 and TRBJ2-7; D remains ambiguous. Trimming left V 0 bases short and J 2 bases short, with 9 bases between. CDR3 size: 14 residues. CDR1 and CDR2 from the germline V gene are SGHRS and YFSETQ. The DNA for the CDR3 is TGCGCCAGCAGCTTGGTGGGCCTAACCTACGAGCAGTACTTC. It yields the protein CASSLVGLTYEQYF.

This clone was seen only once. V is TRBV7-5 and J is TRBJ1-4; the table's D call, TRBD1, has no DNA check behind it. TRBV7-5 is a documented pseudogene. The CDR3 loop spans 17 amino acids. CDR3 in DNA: TGTGTCAGAAGCTTATATGACAGGGCACCCACTAATGAAAAACTGTTTTTT. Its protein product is CVRSLYDRAPTNEKLFF.

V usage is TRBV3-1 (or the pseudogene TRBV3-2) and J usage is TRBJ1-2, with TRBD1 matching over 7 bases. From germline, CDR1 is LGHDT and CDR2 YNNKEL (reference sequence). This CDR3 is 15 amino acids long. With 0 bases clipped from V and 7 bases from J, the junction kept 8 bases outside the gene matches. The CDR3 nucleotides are TGTGCCAGCAGCCAAGATTCGGCAGGGGGTGGTGGCTACACCTTC. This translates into CASSQDSAGGGGYTF.

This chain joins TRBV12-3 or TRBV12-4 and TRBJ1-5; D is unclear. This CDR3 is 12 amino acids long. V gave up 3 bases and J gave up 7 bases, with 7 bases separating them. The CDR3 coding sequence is TGTGCCAGCAGTTTTTACAACCAGCCCCAGCATTTT. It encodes CASSFYNQPQHF.

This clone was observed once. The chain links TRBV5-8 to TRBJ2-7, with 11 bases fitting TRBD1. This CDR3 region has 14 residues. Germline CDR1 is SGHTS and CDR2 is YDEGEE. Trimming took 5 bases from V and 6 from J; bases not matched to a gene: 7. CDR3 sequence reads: CASRAGTGGAEQYF. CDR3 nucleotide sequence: TGTGCCAGCAGAGCCGGGACAGGGGGAGCCGAGCAGTACTTC. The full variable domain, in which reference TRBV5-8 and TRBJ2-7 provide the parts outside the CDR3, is EAGVTQSPTHLIKTRGQQATLRCSPISGHTSVYWYQQALGLGLQFLLWYDEGEERNRGNFPPRFSGRQFPNYSSELNVNALELEDSALYLCASRAGTGGAEQYFGPGTRLTVT.

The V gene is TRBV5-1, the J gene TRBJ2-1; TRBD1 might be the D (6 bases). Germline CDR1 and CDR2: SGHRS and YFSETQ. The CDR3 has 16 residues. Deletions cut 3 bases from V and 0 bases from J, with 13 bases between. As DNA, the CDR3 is TGCGCCAGCAGCTGGGACACGTCAAGCTCCTACAATGAGCAGTTCTTC. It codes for CASSWDTSSSYNEQFF. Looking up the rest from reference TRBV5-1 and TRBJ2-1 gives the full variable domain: KAGVTQTPRYLIKTRGQQVTLSCSPISGHRSVSWYQQTPGQGLQFLFEYFSETQRNKGNFPGRFSGRQFSNSRSEMNVSTLELGDSALYLCASSWDTSSSYNEQFFGPGTRLTVL.

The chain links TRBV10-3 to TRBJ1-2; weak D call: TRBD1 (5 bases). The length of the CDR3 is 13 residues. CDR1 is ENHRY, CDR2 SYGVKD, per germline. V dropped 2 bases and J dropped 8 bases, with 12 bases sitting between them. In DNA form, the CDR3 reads TGTGCCATCAGTGAGATAGGGGAACACGGCTACACCTTC. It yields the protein CAISEIGEHGYTF.

In nucleotides, the CDR3 is TGTGCCAGCAGCGGGGGTGGCTATGGCTACACCTTC. This gives the protein CASSGGGYGYTF. The chain links TRBV6-5 to TRBJ1-2; D is possibly TRBD1 (5 bases). The V end lost 6 bases, the J end lost 4 bases, and 9 bases lay between the germline ends. The CDR3 length is 12 residues. Germline V CDR1 and CDR2: MNHEY, SVGAGI.

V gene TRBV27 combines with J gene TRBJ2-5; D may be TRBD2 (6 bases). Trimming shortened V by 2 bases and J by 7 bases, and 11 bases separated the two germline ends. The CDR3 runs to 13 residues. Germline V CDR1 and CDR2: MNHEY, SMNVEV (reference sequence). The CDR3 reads CASSLRPEGTQYF. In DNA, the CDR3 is TGTGCCAGCAGTTTAAGGCCGGAGGGGACCCAGTACTTC.

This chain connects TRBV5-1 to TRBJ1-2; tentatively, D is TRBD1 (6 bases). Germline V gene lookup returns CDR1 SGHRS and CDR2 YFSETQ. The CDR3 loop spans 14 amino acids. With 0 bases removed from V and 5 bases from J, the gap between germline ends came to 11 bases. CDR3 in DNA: TGCGCCAGCAGCTTGGAGGACAGCCTTTATGGCTACACCTTC. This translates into CASSLEDSLYGYTF.

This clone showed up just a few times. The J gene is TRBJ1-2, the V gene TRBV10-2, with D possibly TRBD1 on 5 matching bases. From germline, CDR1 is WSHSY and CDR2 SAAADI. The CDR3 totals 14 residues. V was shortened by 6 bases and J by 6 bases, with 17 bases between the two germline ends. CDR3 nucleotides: TGCGCCAGCAGCCGGGAGGGAGACAGAAATGGCTACACCTTC. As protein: CASSREGDRNGYTF.